The 20 T cell receptor beta chains reported below all come from one sample, sequenced in a study of shared clonotypes between healthy human individuals (dated by TCRdb to 2020 to 2022). CD8 naive samples consisted of CD45RO-negative cells that were positively selected for CCR7, yielding a CD45RA+CCR7+ population without TemRA cells. The method behind the library was the immunoSEQ multiplex PCR assay. The table was pulled from immuneACCESS by TCRdb, which kept in-frame rearrangements only. Such tables lose some clones; where checked, under half of the loss comes from unresolved V genes, and the rest has no known cause. This sample has around 2,000,000 clones in its table, and approximately 94% of those were observed once. The biggest ten clones account for about 1.1% of the sample. Sequencing was done on a sample of naive CD8+ T cells sorted from blood. Per the publication, the cell subset or site label means: CD45RA+CCR7+. Every receptor here comes from a man between 18 and 35 years old in good health.

The chain recombines TRBV6-1 with TRBJ1-1; D may be TRBD1 (6 bases). Germline V gives CDR1 MNHNS, CDR2 SASEGT. V was shortened by 3 bases and J by 0 bases, with 14 bases between the two germline ends. The CDR3 runs 16 residues. Here the CDR3 DNA reads TGTGCCAGCAGTGAGTGGACCAGGGACATGAACACTGAAGCTTTCTTT. This encodes CASSEWTRDMNTEAFF.

The chain employs TRBV19 and TRBJ1-2; TRBD1 might be the D (6 bases). CDR1 and CDR2 (germline): LNHDA, SQIVND (reference sequence). Trimming left V 0 bases short and J 0 bases short, with 8 bases between. CDR3 length: 15 amino acids. In DNA form, the CDR3 reads TGTGCCAGTAGTATAGATTGGACAGCTAACTATGGCTACACCTTC. This codes for CASSIDWTANYGYTF.

The chain combines TRBV5-4 with TRBJ2-5; D is unresolved. From germline, CDR1 is SGHNT and CDR2 YYREEE (reference sequence). The CDR3 runs to 11 residues. V shed 7 bases and J shed 4 bases, with 8 bases lying between them. CDR3 loop: CASWDGETQYF. The CDR3 DNA reads as TGTGCCAGCTGGGATGGAGAGACCCAGTACTTC.

CDR3 DNA: TGTGCCAGCAGCTACAGGGGACCCAACACTGAAGCTTTCTTT. Its translation: CASSYRGPNTEAFF. The J gene is TRBJ1-1, the V gene TRBV11-3; 7 bases fit TRBD1. CDR3 length equals 14 residues. Trimming at V came to 4 bases and at J to 2 bases, leaving 4 bases not matched to a gene. CDR1 SGHNT and CDR2 YENEEA come from the germline V gene.

The chain employs TRBV2 and TRBJ1-1; the D is unclear. The CDR3 is 11 amino acids. The V end lost 4 bases, the J end lost 7 bases, and 7 bases lay between the germline ends. Germline V gene lookup returns CDR1 SNHLY and CDR2 FYNNEI. Written as DNA, the CDR3 is TGTGCCAGCAGTGGAACAGATGAAGCTTTCTTT. Translating gives CASSGTDEAFF.

In its sample, this clone was seen a few times. The V gene is TRBV6-5, the J gene TRBJ2-7; 11 positions agree with TRBD2. With V trimmed by 6 bases and J by 2 bases, 3 bases remained unmatched. Per germline, CDR1 MNHEY and CDR2 SVGAGI. The CDR3 contains 14 residues. Written as DNA, the CDR3 is TGTGCCAGCAGGGGGACTAGCGGCCCCTACGAGCAGTACTTC. This codes for CASRGTSGPYEQYF.

V and J are TRBV9 and TRBJ2-7; D is perhaps TRBD1 (5 bases). The germline V gene encodes CDR1 SGDLS and CDR2 YYNGEE. V dropped 0 bases and J dropped 4 bases, with 14 bases sitting between them. This CDR3 has 15 amino acids. This CDR3 is CASSVEGQLFYEQYF. Here the CDR3 DNA reads TGTGCCAGCAGCGTAGAGGGGCAACTATTTTACGAGCAGTACTTC.

The V call is TRBV7-2, the J call TRBJ2-7, with 7 bases aligning to TRBD2. Per germline, CDR1 SGHTA and CDR2 FQGNSA. J gave up 0 bases and V 4 bases, and 15 bases lay outside the gene matches. This CDR3 is 18 amino acids long. The CDR3 loop is CASSSRGGGPRSSYEQYF. DNA of the CDR3: TGTGCCAGCAGCTCCCGCGGCGGGGGACCCCGGAGCTCCTACGAGCAGTACTTC.

This chain links TRBV2 with TRBJ2-7, with D hard to call. V was clipped by 5 bases and J by 0 bases, with 14 bases between them. This CDR3 comprises 15 residues. CDR1 SNHLY and CDR2 FYNNEI come from the germline V gene. CDR3 sequence reads: CASSIFSGSSYEQYF. CDR3 DNA: TGTGCCAGCAGTATCTTTTCGGGCAGCTCCTACGAGCAGTACTTC. The complete variable domain, with remaining parts taken from reference TRBV2 and TRBJ2-7, reads EPEVTQTPSHQVTQMGQEVILRCVPISNHLYFYWYRQILGQKVEFLVSFYNNEISEKSEIFDDQFSVERPDGSNFTLKIRSTKLEDSAMYFCASSIFSGSSYEQYFGPGTRLTVT.

The rearrangement links TRBV21-1 to TRBJ2-4; TRBD2 is taken as the D call from the table, unchecked against the DNA. TRBV21-1 is given as a pseudogene. This CDR3 contains 13 residues. The CDR3 region is CASSKGYLVSGYF. The CDR3 bases are TGTGCCAGCAGCAAAGGGTATTTGGTTAGTGGGTACTTC.

This clone occurred once. The chain couples TRBV9 to TRBJ1-4; D possibly corresponds to TRBD1 (6 bases). The CDR3 totals 16 residues. V lost 4 bases and J lost 6, with 19 bases in between. CDR1 is SGDLS and CDR2 is YYNGEE in the germline V gene. CDR3: CASSPGAPGPDEKLFF. CDR3 nucleotides: TGTGCCAGCAGCCCAGGGGCCCCGGGGCCGGATGAAAAACTGTTTTTT.

The chain joins TRBV5-1 to TRBJ1-4; perhaps TRBD1 as D (5 bases). This CDR3 contains 14 residues. Trimming pared 0 bases from V and 8 bases from J, leaving 11 bases between. From germline, CDR1 is SGHRS and CDR2 YFSETQ. CDR3 sequence reads: CASSLGQSGEKLFF. CDR3 nucleotides: TGCGCCAGCAGCTTGGGACAGTCAGGGGAAAAACTGTTTTTT. The whole variable domain, remainder taken from reference TRBV5-1 and TRBJ1-4, is KAGVTQTPRYLIKTRGQQVTLSCSPISGHRSVSWYQQTPGQGLQFLFEYFSETQRNKGNFPGRFSGRQFSNSRSEMNVSTLELGDSALYLCASSLGQSGEKLFFGSGTQLSVL.

V usage is TRBV7-9 and J usage is TRBJ2-7, with D perhaps TRBD2 (5 bases). The CDR3 consists of 16 residues. CDR1 and CDR2 (germline): SEHNR, FQNEAQ (reference sequence). V was trimmed by 1 base and J by 6 bases, leaving 19 bases between them. The CDR3 loop reads CASSLVGLGRSGEQYF. The CDR3 nucleotides read TGTGCCAGCAGCTTAGTAGGACTGGGCAGGAGTGGCGAGCAGTACTTC.

This rearrangement joins TRBV6-1 to TRBJ2-7; maybe TRBD2 (6 bases). Trimming left V 8 bases short and J 2 bases short, with 19 bases between. The CDR3 consists of 15 residues. Germline V gene data show CDR1 as MNHNS and CDR2 as SASEGT. The chain's CDR3 is CASAAGLGPTYEQYF. The CDR3 region has the DNA TGTGCCAGCGCCGCGGGACTTGGACCGACCTACGAGCAGTACTTC.

The chain combines TRBV7-9 with TRBJ2-7; D call uncertain. CDR3 length: 16 amino acids. V was pared by 3 bases and J by 7 bases, with 22 bases between. Germline V gene data show CDR1 as SEHNR and CDR2 as FQNEAQ (reference sequence). The CDR3 here is CASSLSWGSPSEEQYF. The CDR3, as DNA: TGTGCCAGCAGCTTGAGTTGGGGAAGCCCCTCGGAAGAGCAGTACTTC.

The J gene is TRBJ2-1, the V gene TRBV5-1, with D uncertain. Germline V CDR1 and CDR2: SGHRS, YFSETQ. CDR3 length: 12 residues. Trimming shortened V by 4 bases and J by 6 bases, and 8 bases separated the two germline ends. In DNA, the CDR3 is TGCGCCAGCAGCAACGTGGGCAATGAGCAGTTCTTC. It translates to CASSNVGNEQFF.

With regard to this clone: The same CDR3 can be traced to other DNA sequences in this sample. The rearrangement uses TRBV15 and TRBJ2-7; no clear D gene. The germline V and J ends were trimmed by 3 bases and 2 bases, with 8 bases remaining between them. The V gene's germline CDR1 is LNHNV and CDR2 YYDKDF (reference sequence). CDR3 length: 13 amino acids. This CDR3 reads CATSSGLPYEQYF. DNA for the CDR3: TGTGCCACCAGCAGCGGTCTGCCCTACGAGCAGTACTTC.

In DNA, the CDR3 is TGTGCCAGCAGCCAAGCGAAGGACAGAATCTACGAGCAGTACTTC. This sequence encodes CASSQAKDRIYEQYF. The chain has TRBV7-9 and TRBJ2-7; tentative D call: TRBD1 (6 bases). V shed 5 bases and J shed 3 bases, with 17 bases lying between them. Per germline, CDR1 SEHNR and CDR2 FQNEAQ (reference sequence). The CDR3 is 15 residues long.

The gene calls are TRBV27 and TRBJ1-1; D is ambiguous. The CDR3 is made up of 13 amino acids. Between the trimmed V and J ends, which lost 3 bases and 1 base, there was a span of 6 bases. Germline assignment: CDR1 MNHEY and CDR2 SMNVEV (reference sequence). CDR3 DNA: TGTGCCAGCAGTTTGAGGCAGAACACTGAAGCTTTCTTT. As protein: CASSLRQNTEAFF.

The rearrangement joins TRBV6-5 to TRBJ2-1; D might be TRBD2 (7 bases). The CDR3 length is 15 residues. Germline loops: CDR1 MNHEY, CDR2 SVGAGI. V shed 2 bases and J shed 3 bases, with 11 bases lying between them. CDR3 protein: CASSYGGGGYNEQFF. Written as DNA, the CDR3 is TGTGCCAGCAGTTACGGAGGGGGGGGCTACAATGAGCAGTTCTTC.